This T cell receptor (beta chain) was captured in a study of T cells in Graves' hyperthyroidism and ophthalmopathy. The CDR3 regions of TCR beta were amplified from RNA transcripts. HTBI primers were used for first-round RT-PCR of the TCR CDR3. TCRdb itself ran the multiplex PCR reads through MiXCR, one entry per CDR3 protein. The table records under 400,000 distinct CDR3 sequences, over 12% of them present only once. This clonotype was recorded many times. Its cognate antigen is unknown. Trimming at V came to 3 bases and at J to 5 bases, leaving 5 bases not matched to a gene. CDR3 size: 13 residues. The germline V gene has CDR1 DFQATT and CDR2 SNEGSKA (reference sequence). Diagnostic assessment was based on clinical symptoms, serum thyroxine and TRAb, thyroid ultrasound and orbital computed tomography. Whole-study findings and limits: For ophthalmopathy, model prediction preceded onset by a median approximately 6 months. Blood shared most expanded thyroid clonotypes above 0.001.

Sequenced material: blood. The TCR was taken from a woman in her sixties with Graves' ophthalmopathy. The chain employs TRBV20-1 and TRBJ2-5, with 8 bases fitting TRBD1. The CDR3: CSARDRVLETQYF. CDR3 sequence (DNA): TGCAGTGCTAGGGACAGGGTCTTGGAGACCCAGTACTTC.